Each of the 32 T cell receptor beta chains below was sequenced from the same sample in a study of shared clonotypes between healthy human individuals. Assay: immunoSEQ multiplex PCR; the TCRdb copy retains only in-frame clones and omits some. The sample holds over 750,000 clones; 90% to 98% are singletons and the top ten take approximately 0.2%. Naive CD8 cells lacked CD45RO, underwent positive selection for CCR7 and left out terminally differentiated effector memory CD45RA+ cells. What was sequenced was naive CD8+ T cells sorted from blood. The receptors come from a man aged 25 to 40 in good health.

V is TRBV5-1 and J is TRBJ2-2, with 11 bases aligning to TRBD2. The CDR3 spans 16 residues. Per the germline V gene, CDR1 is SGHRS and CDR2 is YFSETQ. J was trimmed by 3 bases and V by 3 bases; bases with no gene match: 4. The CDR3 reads CASSSLAGEDTGELFF. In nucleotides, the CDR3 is TGCGCCAGCAGCTCACTAGCGGGAGAGGACACCGGGGAGCTGTTTTTT.

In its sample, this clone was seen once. The CDR3 nucleotides read TGTGCCAGCAGTCCTCTGCCGGGACAGAGGGTCTACGAGCAGTACTTC. It codes for CASSPLPGQRVYEQYF. This chain connects TRBV27 to TRBJ2-7; 7 bases are shared with TRBD1. CDR1 MNHEY and CDR2 SMNVEV come from the germline V gene (reference sequence). The CDR3 length is 16 residues. The V gene end was trimmed by 5 bases and the J gene end by 3 bases; junction bases not matched to a gene: 13.

The CDR3 DNA follows: TGTGCCAGCAGTCCAACTAGCGGGAGTGGCGACGAGCAGTACTTC. It specifies CASSPTSGSGDEQYF. The J gene is TRBJ2-7, the V gene TRBV28, with TRBD2 matching over 11 bases. The CDR3 covers 15 residues. Germline loops: CDR1 MDHEN, CDR2 SYDVKM. The trim removed 5 bases at V and 5 bases at J, leaving 8 bases unmatched.

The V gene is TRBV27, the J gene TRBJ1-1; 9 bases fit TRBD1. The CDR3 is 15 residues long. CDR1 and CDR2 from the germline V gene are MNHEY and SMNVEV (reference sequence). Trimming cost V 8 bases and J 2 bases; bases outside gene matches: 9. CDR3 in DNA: TGTGCCAGCGGCGACAGGGGGACCGTTAACACTGAAGCTTTCTTT. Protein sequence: CASGDRGTVNTEAFF.

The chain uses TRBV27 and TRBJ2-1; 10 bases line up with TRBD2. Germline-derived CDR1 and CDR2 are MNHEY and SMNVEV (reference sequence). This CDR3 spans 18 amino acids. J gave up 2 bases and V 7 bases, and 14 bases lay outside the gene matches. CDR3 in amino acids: CASKSGLAGVGAYNEQFF. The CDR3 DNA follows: TGTGCCAGCAAAAGCGGGCTAGCGGGAGTGGGAGCCTACAATGAGCAGTTCTTC.

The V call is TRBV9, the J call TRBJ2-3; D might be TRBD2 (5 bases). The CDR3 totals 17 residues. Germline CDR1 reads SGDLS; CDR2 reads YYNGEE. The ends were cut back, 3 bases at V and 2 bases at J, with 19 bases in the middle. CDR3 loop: CASSAEGIWETTDTQYF. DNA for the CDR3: TGTGCCAGCAGCGCAGAGGGCATTTGGGAGACCACAGATACGCAGTATTTT.

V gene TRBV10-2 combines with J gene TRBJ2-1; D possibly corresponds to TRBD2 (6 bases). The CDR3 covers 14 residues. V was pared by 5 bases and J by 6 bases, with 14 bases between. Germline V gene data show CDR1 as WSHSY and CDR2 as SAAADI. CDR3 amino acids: CASSLYGSGNEQFF. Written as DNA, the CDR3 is TGCGCCAGCAGTTTATACGGGAGCGGCAATGAGCAGTTCTTC.

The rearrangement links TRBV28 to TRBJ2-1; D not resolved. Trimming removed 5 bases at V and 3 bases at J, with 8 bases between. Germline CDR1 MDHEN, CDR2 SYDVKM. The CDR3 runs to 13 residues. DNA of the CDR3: TGTGCCAGCAGTCTCAGTTACTACAATGAGCAGTTCTTC. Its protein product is CASSLSYYNEQFF.

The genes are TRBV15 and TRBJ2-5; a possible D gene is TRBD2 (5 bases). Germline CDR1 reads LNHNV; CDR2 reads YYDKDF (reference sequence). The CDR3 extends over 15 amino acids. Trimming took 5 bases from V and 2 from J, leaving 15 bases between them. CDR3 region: CATSPSRGSQETQYF. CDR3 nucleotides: TGTGCCACCAGCCCGAGCCGGGGATCACAAGAGACCCAGTACTTC.

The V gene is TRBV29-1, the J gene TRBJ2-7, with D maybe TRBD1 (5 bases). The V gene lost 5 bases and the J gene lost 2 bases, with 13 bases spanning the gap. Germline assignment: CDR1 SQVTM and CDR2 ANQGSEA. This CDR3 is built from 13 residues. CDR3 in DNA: TGCAGCGTTCTCTTGGACACCGCCTACGAGCAGTACTTC. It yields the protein CSVLLDTAYEQYF.

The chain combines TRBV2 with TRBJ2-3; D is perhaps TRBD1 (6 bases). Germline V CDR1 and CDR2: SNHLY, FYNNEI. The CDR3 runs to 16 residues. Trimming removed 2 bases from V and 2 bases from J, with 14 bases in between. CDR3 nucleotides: TGTGCCAGCAGTGAAAGGGGGACGGCTTACACAGATACGCAGTATTTT. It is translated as CASSERGTAYTDTQYF.

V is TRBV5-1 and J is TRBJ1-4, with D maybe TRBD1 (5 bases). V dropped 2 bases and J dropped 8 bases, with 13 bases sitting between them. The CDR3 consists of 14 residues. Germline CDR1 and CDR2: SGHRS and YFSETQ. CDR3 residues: CASSLTGRVEKLFF. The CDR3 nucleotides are TGCGCCAGCAGCTTAACAGGAAGAGTGGAAAAACTGTTTTTT.

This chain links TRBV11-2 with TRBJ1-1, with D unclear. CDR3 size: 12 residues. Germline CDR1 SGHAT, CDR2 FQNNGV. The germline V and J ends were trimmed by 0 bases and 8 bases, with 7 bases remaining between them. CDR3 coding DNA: TGTGCCAGCAGCTTAGATCGGTCAGAAGCTTTCTTT. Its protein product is CASSLDRSEAFF.

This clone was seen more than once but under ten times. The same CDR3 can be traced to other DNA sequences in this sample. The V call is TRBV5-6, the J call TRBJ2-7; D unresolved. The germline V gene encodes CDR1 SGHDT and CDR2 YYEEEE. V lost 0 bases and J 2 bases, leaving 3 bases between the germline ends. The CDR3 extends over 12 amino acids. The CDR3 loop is CASSLGAYEQYF. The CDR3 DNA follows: TGTGCCAGCAGCTTGGGAGCCTACGAGCAGTACTTC.

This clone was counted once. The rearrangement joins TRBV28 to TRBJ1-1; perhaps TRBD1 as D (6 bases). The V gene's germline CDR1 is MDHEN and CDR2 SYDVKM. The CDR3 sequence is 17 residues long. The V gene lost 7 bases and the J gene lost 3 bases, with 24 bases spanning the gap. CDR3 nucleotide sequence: TGTGCCAGCACGCCTGGAGGGGGGTTGGATGTGGACACTGAAGCTTTCTTT. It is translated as CASTPGGGLDVDTEAFF. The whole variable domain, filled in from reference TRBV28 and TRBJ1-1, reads DVKVTQSSRYLVKRTGEKVFLECVQDMDHENMFWYRQDPGLGLRLIYFSYDVKMKEKGDIPEGYSVSREKKERFSLILESASTNQTSMYLCASTPGGGLDVDTEAFFGQGTRLTVV.

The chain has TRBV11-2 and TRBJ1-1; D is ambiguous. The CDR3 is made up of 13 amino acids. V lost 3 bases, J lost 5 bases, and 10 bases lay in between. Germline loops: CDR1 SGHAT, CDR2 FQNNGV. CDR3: CASSLALGTEAFF. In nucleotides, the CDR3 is TGTGCCAGCAGCTTGGCATTGGGGACTGAAGCTTTCTTT. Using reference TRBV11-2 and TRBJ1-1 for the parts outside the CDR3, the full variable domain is EAGVAQSPRYKIIEKRQSVAFWCNPISGHATLYWYQQILGQGPKLLIQFQNNGVVDDSQLPKDRFSAERLKGVDSTLKIQPAKLEDSAVYLCASSLALGTEAFFGQGTRLTVV.

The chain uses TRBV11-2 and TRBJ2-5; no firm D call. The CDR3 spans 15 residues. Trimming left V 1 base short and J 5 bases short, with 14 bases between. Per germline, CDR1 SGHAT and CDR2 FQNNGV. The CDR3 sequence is CASSLAPSPGETQYF. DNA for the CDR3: TGTGCCAGCAGCTTAGCTCCATCACCCGGGGAGACCCAGTACTTC.

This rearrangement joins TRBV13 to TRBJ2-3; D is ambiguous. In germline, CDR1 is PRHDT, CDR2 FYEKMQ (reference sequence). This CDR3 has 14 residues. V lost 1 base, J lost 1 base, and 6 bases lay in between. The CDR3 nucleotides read TGTGCCAGCAGCTTAGCCGGAGGCACAGATACGCAGTATTTT. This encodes CASSLAGGTDTQYF.

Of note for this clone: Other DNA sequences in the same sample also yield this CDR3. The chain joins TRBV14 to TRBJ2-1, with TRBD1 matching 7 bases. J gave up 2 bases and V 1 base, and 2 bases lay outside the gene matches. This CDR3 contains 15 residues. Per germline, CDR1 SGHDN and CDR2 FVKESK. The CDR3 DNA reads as TGTGCCAGCAGCCAAGTAGGGGGCACCTACAATGAGCAGTTCTTC. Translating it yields CASSQVGGTYNEQFF.

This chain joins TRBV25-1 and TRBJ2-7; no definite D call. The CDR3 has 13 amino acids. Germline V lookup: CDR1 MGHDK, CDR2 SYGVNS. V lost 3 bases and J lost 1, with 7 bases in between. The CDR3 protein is CASSEHSSYEQYF. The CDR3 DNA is TGTGCCAGCAGTGAGCACAGTTCCTACGAGCAGTACTTC.

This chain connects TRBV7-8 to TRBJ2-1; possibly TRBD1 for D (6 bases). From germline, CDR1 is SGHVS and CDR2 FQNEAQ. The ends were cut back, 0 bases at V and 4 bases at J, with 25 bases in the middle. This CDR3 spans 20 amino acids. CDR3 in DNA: TGTGCCAGCAGCTTAGCGTTTACAGGGCAGGTGGATATCTCGTACAATGAGCAGTTCTTC. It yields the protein CASSLAFTGQVDISYNEQFF.

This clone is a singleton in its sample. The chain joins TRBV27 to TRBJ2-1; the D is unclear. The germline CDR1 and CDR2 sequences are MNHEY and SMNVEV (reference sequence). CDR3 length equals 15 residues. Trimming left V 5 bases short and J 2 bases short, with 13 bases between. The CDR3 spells CASSPTSWPYNEQFF. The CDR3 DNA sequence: TGTGCCAGCAGTCCCACTTCTTGGCCCTACAATGAGCAGTTCTTC.

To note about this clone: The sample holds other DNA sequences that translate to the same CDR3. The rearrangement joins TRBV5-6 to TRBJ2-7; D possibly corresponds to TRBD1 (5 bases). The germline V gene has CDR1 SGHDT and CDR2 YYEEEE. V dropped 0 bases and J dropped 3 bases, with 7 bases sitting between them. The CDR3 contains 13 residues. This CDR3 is CASSLGQLYEQYF. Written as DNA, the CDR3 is TGTGCCAGCAGCTTGGGACAGCTCTACGAGCAGTACTTC.

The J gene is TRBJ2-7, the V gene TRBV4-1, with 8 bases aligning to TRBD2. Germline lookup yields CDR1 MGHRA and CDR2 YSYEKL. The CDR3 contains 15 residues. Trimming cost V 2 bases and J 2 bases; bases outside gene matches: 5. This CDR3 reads CASSQTSGATYEQYF. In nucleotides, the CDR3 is TGCGCCAGCAGCCAAACTAGCGGAGCTACCTACGAGCAGTACTTC.

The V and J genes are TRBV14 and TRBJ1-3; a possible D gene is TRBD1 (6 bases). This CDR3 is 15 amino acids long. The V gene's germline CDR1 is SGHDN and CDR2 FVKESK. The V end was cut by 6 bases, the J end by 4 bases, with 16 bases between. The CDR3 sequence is CASSLFPGQGNTIYF. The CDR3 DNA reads TGTGCCAGCAGTCTTTTTCCGGGACAAGGAAACACCATATATTTT. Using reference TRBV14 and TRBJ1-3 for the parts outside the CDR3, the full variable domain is EAGVTQFPSHSVIEKGQTVTLRCDPISGHDNLYWYRRVMGKEIKFLLHFVKESKQDESGMPNNRFLAERTGGTYSTLKVQPAELEDSGVYFCASSLFPGQGNTIYFGEGSWLTVV.

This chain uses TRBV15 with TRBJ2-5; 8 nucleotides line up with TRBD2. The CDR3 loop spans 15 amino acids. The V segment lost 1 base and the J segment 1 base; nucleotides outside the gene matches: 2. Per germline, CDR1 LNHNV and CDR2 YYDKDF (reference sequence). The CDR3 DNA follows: TGTGCCACCAGCAGAGCCCTAGCGGGCCAAGAGACCCAGTACTTC. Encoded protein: CATSRALAGQETQYF.

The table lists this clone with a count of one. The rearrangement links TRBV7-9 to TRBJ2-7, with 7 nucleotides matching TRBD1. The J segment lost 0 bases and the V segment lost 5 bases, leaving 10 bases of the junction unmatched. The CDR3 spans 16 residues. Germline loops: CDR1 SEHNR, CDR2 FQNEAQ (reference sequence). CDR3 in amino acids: CASSHVIQGPSYEQYF. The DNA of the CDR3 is TGTGCCAGCAGCCACGTAATACAGGGGCCCTCCTACGAGCAGTACTTC. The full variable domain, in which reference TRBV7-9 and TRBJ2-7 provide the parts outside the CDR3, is DTGVSQNPRHKITKRGQNVTFRCDPISEHNRLYWYRQTLGQGPEFLTYFQNEAQLEKSRLLSDRFSAERPKGSFSTLEIQRTEQGDSAMYLCASSHVIQGPSYEQYFGPGTRLTVT.

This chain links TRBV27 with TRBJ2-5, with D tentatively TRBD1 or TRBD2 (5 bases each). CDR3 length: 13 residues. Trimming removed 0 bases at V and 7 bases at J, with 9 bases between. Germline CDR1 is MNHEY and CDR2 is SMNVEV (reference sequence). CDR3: CASSLSVGGTQYF. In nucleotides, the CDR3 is TGTGCCAGCAGTTTATCGGTTGGGGGGACCCAGTACTTC.

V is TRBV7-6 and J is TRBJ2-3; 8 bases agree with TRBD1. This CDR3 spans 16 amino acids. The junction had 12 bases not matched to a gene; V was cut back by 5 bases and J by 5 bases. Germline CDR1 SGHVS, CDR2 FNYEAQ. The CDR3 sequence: CASSTHPRGRGDTQYF. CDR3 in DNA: TGTGCCAGCAGCACACACCCCAGGGGGCGCGGAGATACGCAGTATTTT.

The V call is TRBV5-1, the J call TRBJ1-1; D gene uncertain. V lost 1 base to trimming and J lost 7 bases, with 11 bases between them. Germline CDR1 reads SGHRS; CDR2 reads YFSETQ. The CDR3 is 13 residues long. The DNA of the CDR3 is TGCGCCAGCAGCTTGATAGGCACGGATGAAGCTTTCTTT. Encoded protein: CASSLIGTDEAFF.

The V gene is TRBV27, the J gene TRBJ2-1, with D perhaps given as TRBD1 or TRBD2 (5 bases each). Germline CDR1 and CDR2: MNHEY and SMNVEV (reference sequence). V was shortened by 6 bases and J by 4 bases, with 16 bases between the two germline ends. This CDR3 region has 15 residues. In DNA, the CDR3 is TGTGCCAGCAGCGAACAGGTCACGGGATACAATGAGCAGTTCTTC. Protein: CASSEQVTGYNEQFF.

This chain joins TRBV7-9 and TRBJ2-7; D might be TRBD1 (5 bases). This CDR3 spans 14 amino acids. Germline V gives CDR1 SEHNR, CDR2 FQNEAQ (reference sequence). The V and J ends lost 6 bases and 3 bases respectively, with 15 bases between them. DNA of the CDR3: TGTGCCAGCAGTGCGGACACTCACTACTACGAGCAGTACTTC. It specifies CASSADTHYYEQYF.